Shown below are 27 T cell receptor beta chains from a single sample sequenced in a study of metastatic and nonmetastatic thyroid tumors. The entire patient cohort was treatment-naive prior to thyroid surgery. Using MiXCR, TCRdb reanalyzed the PCR reads. Of about 24,000 clones listed, about an eighth are singletons. The sample consisted of blood. The receptors shown here come from a female donor with papillary thyroid cancer or a benign thyroid nodule (not recorded which). Some clones in this sample may be carry-over from other donors' samples.

This clone was seen many times. This clone may be a read error of a much larger clone one base away. This chain joins TRBV6-1 and TRBJ2-2, with D perhaps TRBD2 (5 bases). The CDR3 runs to 13 residues. Germline V gene lookup returns CDR1 MNHNS and CDR2 SASEGT. Here the CDR3 DNA reads TGTGCCGGCAGTGAATCCGGGGCCGGGGAGCTGTTTTTT. Its translation is CAGSESGAGELFF.

This clone was seen repeatedly, ten times or more. CDR3 sequence: CASRQAGDYGYTF. As DNA, the CDR3 is TGTGCCAGCCGACAGGCCGGGGACTATGGCTACACCTTC. This rearrangement joins TRBV28 to TRBJ1-2, with a possible D match to TRBD1 (6 bases). V lost 8 bases and J lost 3, with 13 bases in between. Germline CDR1 reads MDHEN; CDR2 reads SYDVKM. CDR3 length equals 13 residues.

Concerning this clone: At one end, the junction sequence differs from germline, possibly due to a read error. This rearrangement joins TRBV28 to TRBJ2-1; 13 bases are a match to TRBD2. The germline V gene encodes CDR1 MDHEN and CDR2 SYDVKM. CDR3 length equals 15 residues. The CDR3 sequence is CANSRTSGRYNEQFF. Here the CDR3 DNA reads TGTGCCAACAGTCGGACTAGCGGGAGATACAATGAGCAATTCTTC.

In this sample, this clone turned up many times. This chain connects TRBV5-1 to TRBJ2-5; 7 nucleotides match TRBD2. The CDR3 contains 15 residues. V dropped 0 bases and J dropped 4; count of bases not matched to a gene: 6. From germline, CDR1 is SGHRS and CDR2 YFSETQ. The CDR3 sequence is CASSLAPGGGETQYF. For the CDR3, the DNA is TGCGCCAGCAGCTTGGCACCGGGGGGAGGAGAGACCCAGTACTTC.

This clone was observed at least ten times. The chain links TRBV5-1 to TRBJ1-6; 8 bases fit TRBD1. This CDR3 has 14 residues. The V segment lost 4 bases and the J segment 8 bases; nucleotides outside the gene matches: 5. Germline CDR1 is SGHRS and CDR2 is YFSETQ. The CDR3 loop is CASSLDRVDSPLHF. DNA for the CDR3: TGCGCCAGCAGCCTGGACAGGGTGGATTCACCCCTCCACTTT.

This clone was observed many times. V and J are TRBV18 and TRBJ1-5; weak D call: TRBD1 (6 bases). V was shortened by 2 bases and J by 7 bases, with 9 bases between the two germline ends. Germline V gene lookup returns CDR1 KGHSH and CDR2 LQKENI. There are 13 residues in the CDR3. CDR3 amino acids: CASSPDRQQPQHF. The CDR3 DNA follows: TGTGCCAGCTCACCAGACAGGCAACAGCCCCAGCATTTT.

This clone came up many times. V is TRBV28 and J is TRBJ2-3; tentatively, D is TRBD1 (6 bases). The CDR3 sequence is 15 residues long. The germline V and J ends were trimmed by 3 bases and 0 bases, with 10 bases remaining between them. The germline CDR1 and CDR2 sequences are MDHEN and SYDVKM. CDR3 region: CASSFRDISTDTQYF. Written as DNA, the CDR3 is TGTGCCAGCAGTTTCCGGGACATAAGCACAGATACGCAGTATTTT.

This clone came up many times. This rearrangement joins TRBV20-1 to TRBJ1-1; no reliable D call. The ends were cut back, 4 bases at V and 5 bases at J, with 14 bases in the middle. The germline CDR1 and CDR2 sequences are DFQATT and SNEGSKA (reference sequence). The CDR3 is 13 amino acids. The CDR3 DNA reads as TGCAGTGCTATCCCCGTACATTTTACTGAAGCTTTCTTT. Its translation: CSAIPVHFTEAFF.

This clone was counted at least ten times. The CDR3 DNA follows: TGTGCCAGCAGTGGCCAGGAGACCCACAATGAGCAGTTCTTC. It codes for CASSGQETHNEQFF. The V call is TRBV2, the J call TRBJ2-1; D call uncertain. CDR1 is SNHLY, CDR2 FYNNEI, per germline. V was cut by 4 bases and J by 5 bases, with 12 bases left in between. This CDR3 region has 14 residues.

This clone was counted many times. The V and J genes are TRBV2 and TRBJ2-7; 11 nucleotides agree with TRBD2. Trimming cost V 6 bases and J 6 bases; bases outside gene matches: 4. Germline-derived CDR1 and CDR2 are SNHLY and FYNNEI. The CDR3 spans 13 residues. Here the CDR3 reads CASRLAGASEQYF. CDR3 DNA: TGTGCCAGCAGACTAGCGGGAGCCAGCGAGCAGTACTTC. The full variable domain, its missing parts supplied by reference TRBV2 and TRBJ2-7, is EPEVTQTPSHQVTQMGQEVILRCVPISNHLYFYWYRQILGQKVEFLVSFYNNEISEKSEIFDDQFSVERPDGSNFTLKIRSTKLEDSAMYFCASRLAGASEQYFGPGTRLTVT.

This clone was seen repeatedly, ten times or more. This chain uses TRBV6-1 with TRBJ1-2; D is uncertain. The CDR3 runs 13 residues. The V end lost 0 bases, the J end lost 8 bases, and 10 bases lay between the germline ends. CDR1 is MNHNS and CDR2 is SASEGT in the germline V gene. The CDR3: CASSEAGGRGYTF. CDR3 DNA: TGTGCCAGCAGTGAAGCCGGAGGCCGGGGCTACACCTTC.

This clone has ten or more counts. J is TRBJ2-7 and V is TRBV28; 10 bases agree with TRBD1. Germline V gives CDR1 MDHEN, CDR2 SYDVKM. The CDR3 sequence is 14 residues long. J lost 6 bases, V lost 7 bases, and 9 bases had no gene match. CDR3 in DNA: TGTGCCAGCATGGGTGGGACAGGGGCCGCCGAGCAGTACTTC. Protein: CASMGGTGAAEQYF.

By proportion, this clone is medium-sized. The chain is built from TRBV28 and TRBJ1-6, with TRBD1 as a possible D gene (6 bases). The CDR3 sequence is 13 residues long. V was shortened by 4 bases and J by 9 bases, with 10 bases between the two germline ends. Germline CDR1 MDHEN, CDR2 SYDVKM. Here the CDR3 DNA reads TGTGCCAGCAGTTCGGGGGCGGGTTCACCCCTCCACTTT. This translates into CASSSGAGSPLHF.

This clone showed up many times. This sequence joins TRBV6-1 and TRBJ2-7, with 12 bases aligning to TRBD1. CDR3 size: 15 residues. In germline, CDR1 is MNHNS, CDR2 SASEGT. Losses at the gene ends were 4 bases for V and 7 bases for J; bases not matched to a gene: 8. CDR3 loop: CASSVGGTGGWEQYF. CDR3 nucleotides: TGTGCCAGCAGTGTGGGTGGGACAGGGGGCTGGGAGCAGTACTTC.

The sample holds many counts of this clone. The gene calls are TRBV18 and TRBJ2-7; D remains unclear. Germline V gives CDR1 KGHSH, CDR2 LQKENI. Trimming left V 0 bases short and J 6 bases short, with 12 bases between. This CDR3 has 14 residues. CDR3 region: CASSPPSARVEQYF. For the CDR3, the DNA is TGTGCCAGCTCACCACCCAGTGCTAGGGTCGAGCAGTACTTC.

At least ten counts were recorded for this clone. The rearrangement uses TRBV20-1 and TRBJ1-1; 8 nucleotides line up with TRBD1. CDR3 length: 13 residues. Per germline, CDR1 DFQATT and CDR2 SNEGSKA (reference sequence). J was trimmed by 0 bases and V by 8 bases; bases with no gene match: 5. Here the CDR3 DNA reads TGCAGTTCCCAGGGGGCCCTGAACACTGAAGCTTTCTTT. Its translation is CSSQGALNTEAFF.

This clone has at least ten counts. CDR3 DNA sequence: TGTGCCAGCAGTTTATCGGACAGCACAGATACGCAGTATTTT. It codes for CASSLSDSTDTQYF. The V and J genes are TRBV28 and TRBJ2-3; D call uncertain. Germline CDR1 MDHEN, CDR2 SYDVKM. The CDR3 extends over 14 amino acids. V lost 1 base and J lost 0, with 5 bases in between. Combining the CDR3 with reference TRBV28 and TRBJ2-3 gives the whole variable domain DVKVTQSSRYLVKRTGEKVFLECVQDMDHENMFWYRQDPGLGLRLIYFSYDVKMKEKGDIPEGYSVSREKKERFSLILESASTNQTSMYLCASSLSDSTDTQYFGPGTRLTVL.

To note about this clone: An end of the junction differs from the germline gene, which may be a read error. V usage is TRBV30 and J usage is TRBJ2-7; weak D call: TRBD2 (6 bases). The CDR3 runs 13 residues. Germline-derived CDR1 and CDR2 are GTSNPN and SVGIG (reference sequence). This CDR3 is CAWSSGGPYGQYF. The CDR3 nucleotides are TGTGCCTGGAGCAGCGGAGGGCCCTACGGGCAGTACTTC.

Concerning this clone itself: Other DNA sequences of this sample code for an identical CDR3. The rearrangement uses TRBV20-1 and TRBJ2-5, with D tentatively TRBD2 (7 bases). The CDR3 consists of 13 residues. Germline assignment: CDR1 DFQATT and CDR2 SNEGSKA (reference sequence). V lost 4 bases and J lost 5, with 14 bases in between. The CDR3 protein is CSATPGGWETQYF. The DNA for the CDR3 is TGCAGTGCTACCCCGGGGGGCTGGGAGACCCAGTACTTC.

The chain carries TRBV5-1 and TRBJ2-1, with 8 bases lining up with TRBD2. Germline CDR1 reads SGHRS; CDR2 reads YFSETQ. V lost 2 bases, J lost 6 bases, and 1 base stayed unmatched. The CDR3 has 13 residues. CDR3 residues: CASSFGTSNEQFF. For the CDR3, the DNA is TGCGCCAGCAGCTTCGGGACTAGCAATGAGCAGTTCTTC.

This clone showed up just a few times. V gene TRBV6-1 combines with J gene TRBJ2-2; D call uncertain. The CDR3 is 16 residues long. V gave up 0 bases and J gave up 10 bases, with 18 bases separating them. Per the germline V gene, CDR1 is MNHNS and CDR2 is SASEGT. CDR3 sequence reads: CASSEASPTIHAELFF. The CDR3, as DNA: TGTGCCAGCAGTGAAGCGAGCCCGACCATCCACGCGGAGCTGTTTTTT.

A few counts support this clone. The chain combines TRBV2 with TRBJ2-2; maybe TRBD2 (5 bases). This CDR3 has 14 residues. Looked up from germline, CDR1 is SNHLY and CDR2 is FYNNEI. Trimming removed 7 bases from V and 4 bases from J, with 13 bases in between. CDR3 nucleotide sequence: TGTGCCAGCACGGGGTACCTTAGCACCGGGGAGCTGTTTTTT. Translation gives CASTGYLSTGELFF.

This chain links TRBV6-1 with TRBJ1-3; 9 positions match TRBD1. From germline, CDR1 is MNHNS and CDR2 SASEGT. CDR3 length equals 15 residues. Losses at the gene ends were 8 bases for V and 4 bases for J; bases not matched to a gene: 9. CDR3 sequence reads: CASETPGQGGNTIYF. CDR3 DNA: TGTGCCAGCGAGACTCCGGGACAGGGAGGAAACACCATATATTTT.

The rearrangement links TRBV28 to TRBJ2-7; 7 nucleotides agree with TRBD2. Germline V lookup: CDR1 MDHEN, CDR2 SYDVKM. V was pared by 3 bases and J by 2 bases, with 19 bases of the junction left unmatched. The CDR3 contains 19 residues. The CDR3 DNA reads TGTGCCAGCAGTTTGTTACCGAGTTGGCGGGAGATCAGGACCTACGAGCAGTACTTC. Amino acids: CASSLLPSWREIRTYEQYF.

This clone was counted ten times or more. The V call is TRBV28, the J call TRBJ1-5; maybe TRBD1 (6 bases). Germline values: CDR1 MDHEN, CDR2 SYDVKM. V gave up 4 bases and J gave up 3 bases, with 16 bases separating them. The CDR3 runs 16 residues. The CDR3 nucleotides are TGTGCCAGCAGTTCCCCGTGGACAGTTTACAATCAGCCCCAGCATTTT. This sequence encodes CASSSPWTVYNQPQHF.

The rearrangement links TRBV6-4 to TRBJ1-5; no clear D. Trimming shortened V by 3 bases and J by 4 bases, and 7 bases separated the two germline ends. CDR1 and CDR2 from the germline V gene are MRHNA and SNTAGT. There are 13 residues in the CDR3. Here the CDR3 DNA reads TGTGCCAGCAGTGAGGGTTGGAATCAGCCCCAGCATTTT. Amino acid sequence: CASSEGWNQPQHF.

This clone was seen many times. The chain uses TRBV20-1 and TRBJ2-7; D is ambiguous. CDR1 and CDR2 (germline): DFQATT, SNEGSKA (reference sequence). This CDR3 region has 15 residues. V gave up 0 bases and J gave up 5 bases, with 17 bases separating them. CDR3 loop: CSARDPVTSTHEQYF. The CDR3 DNA is TGCAGTGCTAGAGACCCCGTGACCTCGACCCACGAGCAGTACTTC.